This entry is about one T cell receptor beta chain. Germline is not matched at one junction end, which may reflect a read error. The germline gives CDR1 SGHNT, CDR2 YYREEE (reference sequence). The CDR3 spans 16 residues. The data stem from a study of cytotoxic CD8 clonotypes in ibrutinib-treated CLL. About the study: IGHV unmutated 17 to 18; relapsed/refractory 11; treatment-naive roughly 15. Samples showed on average around 260,000 productive templates and 94,082 productive rearrangements.

The authors obtained roughly 2 micrograms of genomic DNA from cryopreserved PBMCs for TCR beta libraries. TCRdb's copy holds only in-frame clones and misses some; the assay was immunoSEQ multiplex PCR. This table holds around 200,000 clones, approximately 70% found once. V usage is TRBV5-4 and J usage is TRBJ2-1, with TRBD2 identical over 16 bases. The origin of this receptor is a human donor with chronic lymphocytic leukemia. This specimen consisted of PBMCs, obtained after 12 months of ibrutinib treatment. As DNA, the CDR3 is TGTGCCAGCAGACGGCCGGGACTAGCGGGGGGGCCGGTTTCAATCTTC. Translation: CASRRPGLAGGPVSIF.